This record covers a single T cell receptor (beta chain). CDR3 size: 13 residues. Trimming shortened V by 1 base and J by 4 bases, and 7 bases separated the two germline ends. CDR1 is SGHNT and CDR2 is YENEEA in the germline V gene. These data are taken from a study of blood T cell repertoires in COVID-19. Overall study: The origin of the acute and convalescent COVID-19 samples was the United States, Italy and Spain. PBMCs, B-cell-depleted T cells, or T cells provided the cDNA or gDNA that made up the material.

Study processing details: Amplified reference gene primers provided the basis for estimating nucleated cell counts. The table came from immunoSEQ multiplex PCR; TCRdb's copy has only in-frame clones and leaves some out. Clone size and the V and J calls come from that table; the DNA yielded D and trimming. The top ten hold over 7% of the sample, which has about 220,000 clones, roughly 80% seen once. The sequence derives from a woman aged 70-85 years with acute or convalescent COVID-19. The chain links TRBV11-3 to TRBJ1-2; D remains unclear. Sequencing was performed on peripheral blood. CDR3 nucleotides: TGTGCCAGCAGCTTAGTACGGGTCTATGGCTACACCTTC. It translates to CASSLVRVYGYTF.